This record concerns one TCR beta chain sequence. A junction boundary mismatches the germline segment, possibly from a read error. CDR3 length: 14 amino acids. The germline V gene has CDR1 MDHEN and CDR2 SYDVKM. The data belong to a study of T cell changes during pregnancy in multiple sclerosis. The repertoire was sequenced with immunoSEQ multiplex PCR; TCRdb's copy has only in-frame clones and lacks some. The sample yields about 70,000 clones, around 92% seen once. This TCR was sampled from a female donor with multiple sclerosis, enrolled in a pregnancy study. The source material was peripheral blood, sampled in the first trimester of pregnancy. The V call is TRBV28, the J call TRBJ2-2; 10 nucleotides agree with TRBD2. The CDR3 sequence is CASGLAGGAGELFF. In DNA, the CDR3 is TGTGCCAGCGGTTTAGCGGGAGGAGCCGGGGAGCTGTTTTTT.